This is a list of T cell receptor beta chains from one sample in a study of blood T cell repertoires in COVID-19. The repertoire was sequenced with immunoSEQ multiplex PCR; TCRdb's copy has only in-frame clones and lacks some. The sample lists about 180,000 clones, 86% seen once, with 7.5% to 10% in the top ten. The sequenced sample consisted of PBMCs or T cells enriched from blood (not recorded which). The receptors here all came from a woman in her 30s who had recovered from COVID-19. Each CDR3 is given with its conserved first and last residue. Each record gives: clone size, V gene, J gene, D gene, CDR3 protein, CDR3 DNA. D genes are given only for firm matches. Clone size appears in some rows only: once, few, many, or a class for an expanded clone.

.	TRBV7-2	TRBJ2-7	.	CASSSHYEQYF	TGTGCCAGCAGCTCACATTACGAGCAGTACTTC
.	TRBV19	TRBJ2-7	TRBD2	CASSIRGTSDLYEQYF	TGTGCCAGTAGTATTAGGGGGACTAGCGATTTGTACGAGCAGTACTTC
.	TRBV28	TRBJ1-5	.	CASSSDILLYSNQPQHF	TGTGCCAGCAGTTCGGACATCCTTCTTTATAGCAATCAGCCCCAGCATTTT
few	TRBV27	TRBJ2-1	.	CASSLSADEQFF	TGTGCCAGCAGTTTGTCAGCGGATGAGCAGTTCTTC
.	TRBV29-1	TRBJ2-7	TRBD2	CSVLLAGGSYEQYF	TGCAGCGTTCTACTAGCGGGAGGCTCCTACGAGCAGTACTTC
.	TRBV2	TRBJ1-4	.	CASSGSQQGREKLFF	TGTGCCAGCAGTGGAAGTCAGCAGGGGCGTGAAAAACTGTTTTTT
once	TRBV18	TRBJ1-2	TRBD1	CASSPPGTVPYGYTF	TGTGCCAGCTCACCACCGGGGACAGTCCCCTATGGCTACACCTTC
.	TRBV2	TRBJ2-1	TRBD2	CASSERTRGNEQFF	TGTGCCAGCAGTGAACGGACTAGAGGTAATGAGCAGTTCTTC
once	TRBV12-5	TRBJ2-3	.	CASGVTGDTQYF	TGTGCTAGTGGTGTTACAGGGGATACGCAGTATTTT
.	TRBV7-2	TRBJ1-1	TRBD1	CASTPDRVYTEAFF	TGTGCCAGCACCCCGGACAGGGTGTACACTGAAGCTTTCTTT
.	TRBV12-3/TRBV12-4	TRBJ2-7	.	CASSFSRGYEQYF	TGTGCCAGCAGTTTTTCCAGGGGCTACGAGCAGTACTTC
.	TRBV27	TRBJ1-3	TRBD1	CASSRDRGTNTIYF	TGTGCCAGCAGTAGGGACAGGGGAACGAACACCATATATTTT
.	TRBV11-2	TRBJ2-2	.	CASRRPGVNTGELFF	TGTGCCAGCAGACGACCGGGGGTGAACACCGGGGAGCTGTTTTTT
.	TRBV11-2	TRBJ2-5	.	CASSLERQKTQYF	TGTGCCAGCAGCTTAGAGCGCCAAAAGACCCAGTACTTC
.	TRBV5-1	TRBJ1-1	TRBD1	CASRPGGQEMNTEAFF	TGCGCCAGCAGACCCGGGGGACAGGAGATGAACACTGAAGCTTTCTTT
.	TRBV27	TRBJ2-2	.	CASSLSVYTGELFF	TGTGCCAGCAGTTTGTCGGTATACACCGGGGAGCTGTTTTTT
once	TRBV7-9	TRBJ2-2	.	CAIQGSPYFANTGELFF	TGTGCCATCCAGGGGAGTCCCTATTTCGCGAACACCGGGGAGCTGTTTTTT
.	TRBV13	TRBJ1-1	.	CASSPEAEDFF	TGTGCCAGCAGCCCTGAGGCAGAAGATTTCTTT
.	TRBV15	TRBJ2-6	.	CATSSPRDSGANVLTF	TGTGCCACCAGCAGCCCCAGGGACTCTGGGGCCAACGTCCTGACTTTC
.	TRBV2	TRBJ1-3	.	CASSEEGRASGNTIYF	TGTGCCAGCAGTGAGGAGGGGAGAGCCTCTGGAAACACCATATATTTT
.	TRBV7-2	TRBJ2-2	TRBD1	CASSFPTGTGTAGELFF	TGTGCCAGCAGCTTTCCTACCGGGACAGGGACCGCCGGGGAGCTGTTTTTT
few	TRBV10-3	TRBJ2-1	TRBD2	CATRNSGTNEQFF	TGTGCCACCCGAAATAGCGGGACAAATGAGCAGTTCTTC